The 21 T cell receptor beta chains in this list originate from one sample, sequenced in a study of T-cell reconstitution after alpha-beta-depleted transplantation in children. Preparation of the TCRbeta library involved a method that used unique molecular identifiers. Each CDR3 protein is one row after TCRdb ran MiXCR on the PCR reads. The sample yields 70,000 to 95,000 distinct CDR3 sequences, 9% to 15% seen once. Specimen: PBMCs from the stem cell graft donor, collected from the stem cell graft. All receptors come from a human donor who donated a stem cell graft to a child with inherited bone marrow failure.

This clonotype was seen more than once but under ten times. V and J are TRBV7-2 and TRBJ2-1; D not certain. The CDR3 sequence is 11 residues long. V dropped 5 bases and J dropped 9 bases, with 8 bases sitting between them. Germline V CDR1 and CDR2: SGHTA, FQGNSA. CDR3 DNA sequence: TGTGCCAGCAGCACCTACTCTGAGCAGTTCTTC. This encodes CASSTYSEQFF.

DNA of the CDR3: TGTGCCAGCAGCATTACGAGAGGCTCCTACAATGAGCAGTTCTTC. It encodes CASSITRGSYNEQFF. The V gene is TRBV7-2, the J gene TRBJ2-1; D unresolved. V lost 5 bases and J 0 bases, leaving 11 bases between the germline ends. Germline loops: CDR1 SGHTA, CDR2 FQGNSA. The CDR3 totals 15 residues.

This clonotype was recorded many times. This chain connects TRBV3-1 to TRBJ2-7; the match to TRBD2 covers 10 bases. J was trimmed by 7 bases and V by 2 bases; bases with no gene match: 8. Per the germline V gene, CDR1 is LGHDT and CDR2 is YNNKEL (reference sequence). The CDR3 consists of 15 residues. As DNA, the CDR3 is TGTGCCAGCAGCCAACCTCCTAGCGGGAGACGGGAGCAGTACTTC. It translates to CASSQPPSGRREQYF.

This clonotype was seen repeatedly, ten times or more. The chain uses TRBV12-3 or TRBV12-4 and TRBJ1-1; D is ambiguous. The CDR3 loop spans 14 amino acids. With 1 base removed from V and 4 bases from J, the gap between germline ends came to 10 bases. The CDR3 DNA reads TGTGCCAGCAGTTTAGTGGGTACCGGCACTGAAGCTTTCTTT. Translation gives CASSLVGTGTEAFF.

The chain recombines TRBV6-6 with TRBJ2-7, with 11 bases lining up with TRBD2. V was clipped by 7 bases and J by 2 bases; unmatched bases: 4. CDR1 and CDR2 (germline): MNHNY, SVGAGI (reference sequence). The CDR3 has 14 amino acids. The CDR3 nucleotides are TGTGCCAGCACCGGGACTAGCGGTGCCTACGAGCAGTACTTC. Encoded protein: CASTGTSGAYEQYF.

This clonotype occurred many times. The junction departs from germline at one end; a sequencing error may be responsible. The chain recombines TRBV2 with TRBJ2-1; 8 positions agree with TRBD2. Per germline, CDR1 SNHLY and CDR2 FYNNEI. The CDR3 sequence is 14 residues long. The CDR3: CASSQAGVWNEQFF. CDR3 nucleotides: TGTGCCAGCAGTCAAGCGGGAGTCTGGAATGAGCAGTTCTTC.

This clonotype is a singleton in its sample. This sequence joins TRBV20-1 and TRBJ2-7; 8 bases align to TRBD1. CDR1 and CDR2 (germline): DFQATT, SNEGSKA (reference sequence). The CDR3 runs 14 residues. After removal of 5 bases from V and 4 bases from J, the junction contained 10 bases not matched to a gene. The CDR3 region has the DNA TGCAGTGCTGGAAGGGGACAGGAACAATACGAGCAGTACTTC. Translated: CSAGRGQEQYEQYF.

This clonotype was counted at least ten times. The chain couples TRBV7-9 to TRBJ1-2, with TRBD1 as a possible D gene (6 bases). Germline V gene lookup returns CDR1 SEHNR and CDR2 FQNEAQ (reference sequence). The V and J ends lost 4 bases and 5 bases respectively, with 11 bases between them. The CDR3 consists of 13 residues. In DNA form, the CDR3 reads TGTGCCAGCAGCTCCGGGACAAGTTATGGCTACACCTTC. Translating it yields CASSSGTSYGYTF.

This clonotype occurred a few times. The DNA for the CDR3 is TGTGCCAGCAGTGAAGCGAGGGGTTACACAGATACGCAGTATTTT. It encodes CASSEARGYTDTQYF. The chain links TRBV6-1 to TRBJ2-3; D is possibly TRBD1 or TRBD2 (5 bases each). V lost 0 bases and J lost 2, with 9 bases in between. The CDR3 is 15 amino acids. Germline V gives CDR1 MNHNS, CDR2 SASEGT.

In this sample, this clonotype turned up many times. This chain connects TRBV20-1 to TRBJ2-7; D is tentatively TRBD1 or TRBD2 (5 bases each). Germline V lookup: CDR1 DFQATT, CDR2 SNEGSKA (reference sequence). Trimming took off 3 bases at V and 3 bases at J, with 12 bases between the two ends. This CDR3 is built from 13 residues. This CDR3 reads CSASRGPNYEQYF. The CDR3 DNA is TGCAGTGCTAGCCGGGGACCGAACTACGAGCAGTACTTC.

This clonotype was recorded many times. V is TRBV7-8 and J is TRBJ1-1, with D unresolved. The V end lost 5 bases, the J end lost 3 bases, and 13 bases lay between the germline ends. Germline-derived CDR1 and CDR2 are SGHVS and FQNEAQ. CDR3 length: 14 residues. CDR3 region: CASSPSDADTEAFF. Written as DNA, the CDR3 is TGTGCCAGCAGCCCCTCGGATGCGGACACTGAAGCTTTCTTT.

The chain carries TRBV5-1 and TRBJ1-3; D gene unclear. V lost 4 bases to trimming and J lost 0 bases, with 11 bases between them. The CDR3 is made up of 15 amino acids. Per the germline V gene, CDR1 is SGHRS and CDR2 is YFSETQ. This CDR3 is CASSNGAYSGNTIYF. The CDR3 DNA sequence: TGCGCCAGCAGCAACGGAGCCTACTCTGGAAACACCATATATTTT.

This clonotype was seen a handful of times. The rearrangement links TRBV7-6 to TRBJ1-2, with a possible D match to TRBD1 (6 bases). The CDR3 covers 14 residues. Trimming removed 2 bases from V and 3 bases from J, with 10 bases in between. CDR1 and CDR2 from the germline V gene are SGHVS and FNYEAQ. The CDR3 is CASSLRAGDYGYTF. For the CDR3, the DNA is TGTGCCAGCAGCTTACGGGCAGGGGACTATGGCTACACCTTC.

This clonotype showed up many times. The chain employs TRBV29-1 and TRBJ2-4; D tentatively reads TRBD1 or TRBD2 (5 bases each). CDR1 and CDR2 (germline): SQVTM, ANQGSEA. The CDR3 covers 12 residues. V lost 7 bases and J 5 bases, leaving 12 bases between the germline ends. CDR3: CSGRDGENIQYF. CDR3 nucleotide sequence: TGCAGCGGCCGGGACGGGGAAAACATTCAGTACTTC.

This clonotype was counted ten times or more. The V call is TRBV7-2, the J call TRBJ2-7; 14 bases align to TRBD2. The CDR3 loop spans 16 amino acids. Germline V gene sequence: CDR1 SGHTA, CDR2 FQGNSA. V lost 5 bases and J lost 2; bases outside the gene matches: 5. The CDR3 loop is CASSKRLAGGPYEQYF. The CDR3 nucleotides are TGTGCCAGCAGCAAGAGACTAGCGGGGGGGCCCTACGAGCAGTACTTC.

The table lists this clonotype with a few counts. The chain has TRBV19 and TRBJ2-3; D remains unclear. The germline V gene encodes CDR1 LNHDA and CDR2 SQIVND (reference sequence). The CDR3 sequence is 13 residues long. Trimming cost V 3 bases and J 3 bases, with 7 bases left between them. In DNA form, the CDR3 reads TGTGCCAGTAGTATGTACGTGACAGATACGCAGTATTTT. It encodes CASSMYVTDTQYF.

This clonotype was seen repeatedly, ten times or more. This chain uses TRBV18 with TRBJ1-5; D is unresolved. The CDR3 is 13 amino acids. The V and J ends lost 6 bases and 0 bases respectively, with 6 bases between them. CDR1 and CDR2 (germline): KGHSH, LQKENI. The CDR3 DNA is TGTGCCAGCTCCTGGGGTAGCAATCAGCCCCAGCATTTT. Translating it yields CASSWGSNQPQHF.

This clonotype was found many times. V is TRBV5-1 and J is TRBJ2-2, with D hard to call. Germline V gene sequence: CDR1 SGHRS, CDR2 YFSETQ. There are 15 residues in the CDR3. V was clipped by 0 bases and J by 1 base, with 7 bases between them. The CDR3 spells CASSLEAGNTGELFF. The CDR3 region has the DNA TGCGCCAGCAGCTTGGAGGCAGGGAACACCGGGGAGCTGTTTTTT.

This clonotype showed up many times. The V and J genes are TRBV5-1 and TRBJ2-1; D gene unclear. V shed 1 base and J shed 9 bases, with 20 bases lying between them. CDR3 length equals 16 residues. CDR1 SGHRS and CDR2 YFSETQ come from the germline V gene. Here the CDR3 DNA reads TGCGCCAGCAGCTTGAGGGTCGGGTCGGGCGCAGGTGAGCAGTTCTTC. Translation: CASSLRVGSGAGEQFF.

This clonotype was seen repeatedly, ten times or more. V usage is TRBV3-1 and J usage is TRBJ2-7, with D possibly TRBD1 on 5 matching bases. V lost 6 bases and J 2 bases, leaving 11 bases between the germline ends. Germline V gene lookup returns CDR1 LGHDT and CDR2 YNNKEL (reference sequence). This CDR3 contains 13 residues. Here the CDR3 reads CASRRQFTYEQYF. The CDR3 DNA follows: TGTGCCAGCAGAAGACAGTTCACCTACGAGCAGTACTTC.

This chain joins TRBV4-2 and TRBJ2-1; TRBD1 or TRBD2 may be the D gene (6 bases each). Trimming removed 10 bases at V and 3 bases at J, with 34 bases between. The CDR3 has 20 amino acids. CDR1 is LGHNA and CDR2 is YNFKEQ in the germline V gene. The CDR3 region is CAMGPRRHWGRMGGYNEQFF. The CDR3 DNA reads TGTGCCATGGGCCCCCGGCGCCACTGGGGGCGGATGGGGGGCTACAATGAGCAGTTCTTC.